These T cell receptor beta chains were read from a single sample in a study of early T cells in non-severe SARS-CoV-2 infection. Via MiXCR, TCRdb re-called the 5' RACE reads, giving one row per CDR3 protein. Among nearly 50,000 distinct CDR3 sequences listed, about 6% were seen once. The source was whole blood, collected at baseline. The receptors shown here come from an adult who was a healthcare worker with PCR-confirmed SARS-CoV-2 infection or an uninfected control (not recorded which). Both conserved end residues are part of each CDR3. A D gene is named only where the DNA matches it firmly. Clone size is stated in some rows and not others, as once, few, many or a class when expanded.

J	D	size	V	DNA	CDR3
TRBJ2-5	.	many	TRBV12-3/TRBV12-4	TGTGCCAGCAGTTTCAGTATGTCGTACCAAGAGACCCAGTACTTC	CASSFSMSYQETQYF
TRBJ1-5	.	many	TRBV27	TGTGCCAGCAGTCCCAGACCCAATCAGCCCCAGCATTTT	CASSPRPNQPQHF
TRBJ2-1	.	.	TRBV12-3/TRBV12-4	TGTGCCAGCAGTTTAGGCCTAGCCCTGAAGGAGAATGAGCAGTTCTTC	CASSLGLALKENEQFF
TRBJ2-7	.	once	TRBV2	TGTGCCAGCAGTAGACAGTACGAGCAGTACTTC	CASSRQYEQYF
TRBJ2-7	TRBD1	many	TRBV7-7	TGTGCTAGCAGCGCCTTCCCGGGACAGTTGGGTGAGCAGTACTTC	CASSAFPGQLGEQYF
TRBJ1-2	TRBD1	many	TRBV27	TGTGCCAGCAGCCTGACAGGGGGCTACTATGGCTACACCTTC	CASSLTGGYYGYTF
TRBJ2-1	TRBD2	few	TRBV27	TGTGCCAGCAGTCCGTCTAGCGGGAGATGGCACAATGAGCAGTTCTTC	CASSPSSGRWHNEQFF
TRBJ2-7	TRBD2	.	TRBV29-1	TGCAGCGCCACATCTAGCGGGACCATTTACGAGCAGTACTTC	CSATSSGTIYEQYF
TRBJ2-7	TRBD1	many	TRBV20-1	TGCAGTGCGCATCCAGGGGGCCCCGACGAGCAGTACTTC	CSAHPGGPDEQYF
TRBJ2-3	.	few	TRBV29-1	TGCAGCGGAGAACGGGGGAGCGCAGATACGCAGTATTTT	CSGERGSADTQYF
TRBJ1-3	.	.	TRBV6-5	TGTGCCAGCAGTTACGGCGTTAGCTCTGGAAACACCATATATTTT	CASSYGVSSGNTIYF
TRBJ2-3	.	few	TRBV6-6	TGTGCCAGCCGCCCGGGACAACTCAACCGGGATACGCAGTATTTT	CASRPGQLNRDTQYF
TRBJ2-7	TRBD2	few	TRBV29-1	TGCAGCGCTAGCGGGACGGCCTACGAGCAGTACTTC	CSASGTAYEQYF
TRBJ1-1	.	.	TRBV20-1	TGCAGTGCTAGAAGGAGTAGGTGGGGGGCTGAAGCTTTCTTT	CSARRSRWGAEAFF
TRBJ1-1	TRBD1	.	TRBV5-5	TGTGCCAGCAGCTTACAGGGGGCGCCGTGGGCTGAAGCTTTCTTT	CASSLQGAPWAEAFF
TRBJ2-2	TRBD2	few	TRBV5-1	TGCGCCAGCAGCTCGGGACTAGCGGGAGGGCACGGGGAGCTGTTTTTT	CASSSGLAGGHGELFF
TRBJ2-5	.	few	TRBV19	TGTGCCAGTAGTATTCCCAGTCAAGAGACCCAGTACTTC	CASSIPSQETQYF
TRBJ1-3	.	many	TRBV14	TGTGCCAGCAGCCAAAGGCTGGCGGGTGGAAACACCATATATTTT	CASSQRLAGGNTIYF
TRBJ1-6	TRBD1	few	TRBV6-1	TGTGCCAGCAGTGAACTGGGACAGTATTCACCCCTCCACTTT	CASSELGQYSPLHF
TRBJ2-5	.	.	TRBV7-7	TGTGCCAGCAGCCCTACTAGCCCGAAAGAGACCCAGTACTTC	CASSPTSPKETQYF
TRBJ2-7	.	few	TRBV15	TGTGCCACCAGCAGAGGTCGAGAGGACTACGAGCAGTACTTC	CATSRGREDYEQYF
TRBJ1-1	.	few	TRBV20-1	TGCAGTGCCGTCCCGGGACACTTGAACACTGAAGCTTTCTTT	CSAVPGHLNTEAFF
TRBJ1-1	TRBD1	.	TRBV7-2	TGTGCCAGCAGCTTGGGGGGGACAGTTTACACTGAAGCTTTCTTT	CASSLGGTVYTEAFF
TRBJ1-2	.	.	TRBV28	TGTGCCAGCAGTTTATTTGAGGGCTACACCTTC	CASSLFEGYTF
TRBJ2-3	TRBD2	many	TRBV7-8	TGTGCCAGCAGCTTAGAGGGACTAGCGGGACTCACAGATACGCAGTATTTT	CASSLEGLAGLTDTQYF
TRBJ2-2	TRBD1	few	TRBV11-2	TGTGCCAGCAGTCTTATGTGGACAGGGGGTTCCGGGGAGCTGTTTTTT	CASSLMWTGGSGELFF
TRBJ1-4	.	.	TRBV2	TGTGCCAGCAGACCCGACACGGAAAAACTGTTTTTT	CASRPDTEKLFF
TRBJ2-3	TRBD1	few	TRBV9	TGTGCCAGCAGCAGACGACAGGGGGCCTTGGCAGATACGCAGTATTTT	CASSRRQGALADTQYF
TRBJ2-3	TRBD1	many	TRBV19	TGTGCCAGTAGTATGTTTGGACAGGGCACAGATACGCAGTATTTT	CASSMFGQGTDTQYF
TRBJ1-2	.	many	TRBV28	TGTGCCAGCAGTTTTAGCAGTTCTAACTATGGCTACACCTTC	CASSFSSSNYGYTF
TRBJ2-7	TRBD1	.	TRBV15	TGTGCCACCAGCAGGAGCCGGGACAGGGGGTTCAACGAGCAGTACTTC	CATSRSRDRGFNEQYF
TRBJ1-2	.	.	TRBV20-1	TGCAGTGCTAGAGATGGCCAGGCCTTCTATGGCTACACCTTC	CSARDGQAFYGYTF
TRBJ2-7	TRBD2	many	TRBV7-8	TGTGCCAGCAGAGTAGCGGGAGGGCCCAGATACGAGCAGTACTTC	CASRVAGGPRYEQYF
TRBJ2-1	.	.	TRBV10-3	TGTGCCATCAGACCTGGACCGCCAAATTCCCAAACTGAGCAGTTCTTC	CAIRPGPPNSQTEQFF
TRBJ1-1	.	few	TRBV27	TGTGCCAGCAGTCCCGCAACTTTCTACAGGGCTCTAGGGACTGAAGCTTTCTTT	CASSPATFYRALGTEAFF
TRBJ1-4	.	.	TRBV25-1	TGTGCCAGCAGTGAGCCGGGGTTCACTAATGAAAAACTGTTTTTT	CASSEPGFTNEKLFF
TRBJ2-3	.	many	TRBV18	TGTGCCAGCTCACCACCGTCAGATACGCAGTATTTT	CASSPPSDTQYF
TRBJ1-2	.	many	TRBV12-3/TRBV12-4	TGTGCCAGCACTCCCGCAGATTTACAGTCCGCTGGCTACACCTTC	CASTPADLQSAGYTF
TRBJ2-7	TRBD2	few	TRBV7-9	TGTGCCAGCAGCTTATTGGATAGCGGGAGTTACGAGCAGTACTTC	CASSLLDSGSYEQYF
TRBJ2-7	TRBD1	many	TRBV4-1	TGCGCCAGCAGCCAGGGGGACAGGGGATACTACGAGCAGTACTTC	CASSQGDRGYYEQYF
TRBJ2-7	TRBD1	many	TRBV7-9	TGTGCCAGCAGCTTAGACAGGGGCAAGGACGAGCAGTACTTC	CASSLDRGKDEQYF
TRBJ1-2	TRBD1	many	TRBV9	TGTGCCAGCAGCGTAGAGGAGACAGGGGGCAATTATGGCTACACCTTC	CASSVEETGGNYGYTF
TRBJ1-5	.	.	TRBV20-1	TGCAGTGCTACCCCGAGTTATCAGCCCCAGCATTTT	CSATPSYQPQHF
TRBJ1-6	.	.	TRBV2	TGTGCCAGCTCCAGGGACATCTCCTATAATTCACCCCTCCACTTT	CASSRDISYNSPLHF
TRBJ2-7	TRBD1	.	TRBV12-3/TRBV12-4	TGTGCCAGCAGCAATCCGGGACAGGCACTCTACGAGCAGTACTTC	CASSNPGQALYEQYF
TRBJ2-5	TRBD1	few	TRBV25-1	TGTGCCAGCAGTGACCATGGACAGGGGGCAGAGACCCAGTACTTC	CASSDHGQGAETQYF
TRBJ2-7	TRBD2	few	TRBV4-2	TGTGCCAGCAGCCAAGATGCGCTAGCGGGCGAGCAGTACTTC	CASSQDALAGEQYF